Listed here are 5 T cell receptor beta chains from one sample, sequenced in a study of cytomegalovirus exposure and HLA in healthy donors. The PCR was carried out with 60 Vbeta primers and 13 Jbeta primers. Sequencing used immunoSEQ multiplex PCR; TCRdb keeps in-frame clones, though not all of them. The sample carries some 150,000 clones, 70% to 80% recorded once. The source material was PBMCs. The origin of the receptors is a female donor in good health and CMV-seronegative.

The V call is TRBV11-3, the J call TRBJ2-1; 7 bases are a match to TRBD1. This CDR3 has 16 amino acids. V lost 1 base, J lost 7 bases, and 10 bases stayed unmatched. Germline V gene lookup returns CDR1 SGHNT and CDR2 YENEEA. The CDR3 region has the DNA TGTGCCAGCAGCTTAGCTGGCAGGGGGTGGTCGAATGAGCAGTTCTTC. This sequence encodes CASSLAGRGWSNEQFF.

This sequence joins TRBV9 and TRBJ2-3; TRBD1 might be the D (6 bases). The CDR3 sequence is 17 residues long. V lost 0 bases and J 0 bases, leaving 14 bases between the germline ends. In germline, CDR1 is SGDLS, CDR2 YYNGEE. The CDR3 bases are TGTGCCAGCAGCGTAGGATCAGGGGTGTCTAGCACAGATACGCAGTATTTT. Residues: CASSVGSGVSSTDTQYF.

This clone was detected only a few times. CDR3 region: CASRIGGGERETQYF. The CDR3 DNA reads TGTGCCAGCAGGATAGGAGGGGGCGAGAGGGAGACCCAGTACTTC. The rearrangement uses TRBV21-1 and TRBJ2-5; the D call of TRBD1 is as the table states it, not checked on the DNA. TRBV21-1 is shown as a pseudogene. The CDR3 extends over 15 amino acids.

V and J are TRBV29-1 and TRBJ1-4; D is unresolved. The germline V gene has CDR1 SQVTM and CDR2 ANQGSEA. The length of the CDR3 is 13 residues. V lost 4 bases and J lost 12, with 18 bases in between. The CDR3 protein is CSVGTAVEGELFF. The CDR3 DNA reads TGCAGCGTTGGGACCGCTGTTGAGGGTGAACTGTTTTTT. The full variable domain, its missing parts supplied by reference TRBV29-1 and TRBJ1-4, is SAVISQKPSRDICQRGTSLTIQCQVDSQVTMMFWYRQQPGQSLTLIATANQGSEATYESGFVIDKFPISRPNLTFSTLTVSNMSPEDSSIYLCSVGTAVEGELFFGSGTQLSVL.

The CDR3 DNA follows: TGTGCCAGCTCACCTCCGGGACTTACGAACACCGGGGAGCTGTTTTTT. This codes for CASSPPGLTNTGELFF. The chain is built from TRBV18 and TRBJ2-2; weak D call: TRBD2 (6 bases). The CDR3 loop spans 16 amino acids. Trimming removed 3 bases at V and 0 bases at J, with 11 bases between. Germline V gene lookup returns CDR1 KGHSH and CDR2 LQKENI.